Reported below is one TCR beta chain. The data originate from a study of blood T cell repertoires in COVID-19. Study background: Acute-phase and convalescent COVID-19 samples originated in the United States, Italy and Spain. PBMCs, B-cell-depleted T cells, or T cells provided the cDNA or gDNA that made up the material.

Source study methods: Reference gene primer amplification gave estimated nucleated cell counts. The repertoire was sequenced with immunoSEQ multiplex PCR; TCRdb's copy has only in-frame clones and lacks some. V and J calls plus clone size are reproduced from that table; the DNA served to infer D and trimming. The sample lists 200,000 to 300,000 clones, 75% to 90% occurring once. J was trimmed by 0 bases and V by 2 bases; bases with no gene match: 11. Germline CDR1 and CDR2: SGDLS and YYNGEE. There are 19 residues in the CDR3. The clonotype originates from a woman between 40 and 50 years old with acute or convalescent COVID-19. The sequencing input was peripheral blood. This chain connects TRBV9 to TRBJ2-6, with 7 bases identical to TRBD1. The CDR3 DNA sequence: TGTGCCAGCAGCGTCGCCCGGGACAGAATATCCTCTGGGGCCAACGTCCTGACTTTC. Encoded protein: CASSVARDRISSGANVLTF.